This TCR beta chain was captured in a study of blood T cell repertoires in COVID-19. Data came from immunoSEQ multiplex PCR; TCRdb stores just in-frame clones and leaves some out. This table holds 300,000 to 350,000 clones, around 87% found once. From germline, CDR1 is MNHEY and CDR2 SVGAGI. This CDR3 is 15 amino acids long. J lost 3 bases, V lost 4 bases, and 7 bases had no gene match. This clonotype was obtained from a woman aged 18-29 years with acute COVID-19. The V and J genes are TRBV6-5 and TRBJ2-7, with 9 bases identical to TRBD1. Sequenced: PBMCs or T cells enriched from blood (not recorded which). This chain's CDR3 is CASSSTGTGIYEQYF. The CDR3 DNA sequence: TGTGCCAGCAGTTCAACCGGGACAGGGATCTACGAGCAGTACTTC.